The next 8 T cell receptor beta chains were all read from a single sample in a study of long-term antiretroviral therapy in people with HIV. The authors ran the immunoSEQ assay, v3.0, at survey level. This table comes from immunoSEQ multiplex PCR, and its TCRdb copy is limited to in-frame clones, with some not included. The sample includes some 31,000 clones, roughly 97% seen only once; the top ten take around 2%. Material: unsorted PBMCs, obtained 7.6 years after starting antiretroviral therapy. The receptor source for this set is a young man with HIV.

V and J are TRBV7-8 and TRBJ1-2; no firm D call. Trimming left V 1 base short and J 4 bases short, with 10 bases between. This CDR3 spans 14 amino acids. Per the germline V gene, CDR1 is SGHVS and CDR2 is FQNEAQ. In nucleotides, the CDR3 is TGTGCCAGCAGCTTAGAAATGGGGAGCTATGGCTACACCTTC. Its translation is CASSLEMGSYGYTF.

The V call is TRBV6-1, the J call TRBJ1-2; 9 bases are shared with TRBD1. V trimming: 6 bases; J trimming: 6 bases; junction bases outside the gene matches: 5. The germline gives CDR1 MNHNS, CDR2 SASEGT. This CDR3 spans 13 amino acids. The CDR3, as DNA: TGTGCCAGCAGCCAGGACAGGGGCGATGGCTACACCTTC. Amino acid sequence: CASSQDRGDGYTF.

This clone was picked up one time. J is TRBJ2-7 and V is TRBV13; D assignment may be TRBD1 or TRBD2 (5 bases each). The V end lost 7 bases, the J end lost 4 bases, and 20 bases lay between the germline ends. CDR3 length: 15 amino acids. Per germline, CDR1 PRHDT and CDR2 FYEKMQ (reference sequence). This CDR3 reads CASTTSGTAAYEQYF. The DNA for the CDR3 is TGTGCCAGCACAACGTCCGGGACCGCAGCTTACGAGCAGTACTTC. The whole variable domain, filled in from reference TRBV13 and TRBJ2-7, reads AAGVIQSPRHLIKEKRETATLKCYPIPRHDTVYWYQQGPGQDPQFLISFYEKMQSDKGSIPDRFSAQQFSDYHSELNMSSLELGDSALYFCASTTSGTAAYEQYFGPGTRLTVT.

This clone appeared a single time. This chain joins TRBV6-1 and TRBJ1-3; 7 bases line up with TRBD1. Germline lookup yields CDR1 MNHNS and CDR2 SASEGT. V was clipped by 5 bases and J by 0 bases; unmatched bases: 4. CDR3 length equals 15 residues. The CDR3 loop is CASSHRDSSGNTIYF. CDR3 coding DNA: TGTGCCAGCAGTCACCGGGACAGCTCTGGAAACACCATATATTTT.

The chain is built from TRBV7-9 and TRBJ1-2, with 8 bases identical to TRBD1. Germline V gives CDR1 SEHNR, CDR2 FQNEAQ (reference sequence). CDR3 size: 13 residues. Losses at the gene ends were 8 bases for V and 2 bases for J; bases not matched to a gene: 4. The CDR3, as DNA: TGTGCCAGCGGGCGGACAGGGAACTATGGCTACACCTTC. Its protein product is CASGRTGNYGYTF.

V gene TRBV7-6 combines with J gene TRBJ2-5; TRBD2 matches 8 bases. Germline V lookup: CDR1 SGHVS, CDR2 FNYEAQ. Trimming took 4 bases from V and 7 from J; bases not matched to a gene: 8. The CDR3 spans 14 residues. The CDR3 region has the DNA TGTGCCAGCAGCTCCTGGGGACTAGATGGGACCCAGTACTTC. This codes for CASSSWGLDGTQYF.

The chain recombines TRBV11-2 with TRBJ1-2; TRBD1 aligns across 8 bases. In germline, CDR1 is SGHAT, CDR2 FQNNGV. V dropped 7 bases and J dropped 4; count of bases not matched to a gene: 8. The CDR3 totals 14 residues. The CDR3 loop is CASNKNRGGYGYTF. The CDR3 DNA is TGTGCCAGCAACAAGAACAGGGGGGGCTATGGCTACACCTTC.

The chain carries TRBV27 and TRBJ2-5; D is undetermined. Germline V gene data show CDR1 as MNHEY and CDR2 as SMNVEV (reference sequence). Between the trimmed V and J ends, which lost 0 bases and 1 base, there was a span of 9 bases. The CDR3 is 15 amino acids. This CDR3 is CASSLSVSSQETQYF. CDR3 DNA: TGTGCCAGCAGTTTATCTGTGAGCAGCCAAGAGACCCAGTACTTC.